This T cell receptor (beta chain) is drawn from a study of tumor-infiltrating lymphocytes in primary liver carcinoma. This CDR3 has 16 amino acids. Per germline, CDR1 KGHDR and CDR2 SFDVKD. Co-extracted RNA and DNA came from roughly 20-30 mg of unsorted bulk tissue. Using a constant-region primer together with ProtoScript II reverse transcriptase, TCR beta cDNA was made from 500 ng of total RNA. Construction of TCR beta libraries relied on three successive nested multiplex PCR rounds employing slightly modified ARM-PCR. TRBV1-TRBV30 forward and Cbeta reverse primers drove the first two roughly 9-cycle rounds. TCRdb passed the multiplex PCR reads through MiXCR, listing each CDR3 protein once. The sample holds 150,000 to 200,000 distinct CDR3 sequences; over 80% are singletons and the top ten take 15% to 20%. This clonotype was seen once. Relative to the germline gene, one junction end is altered; a read error may explain this.

Sequenced input: tumor tissue from primary liver carcinoma. The sequence came from a man aged 35 to 55 with primary liver carcinoma and hepatitis B virus infection. V gene TRBV24-1 combines with J gene TRBJ2-3, with 9 bases fitting TRBD2. CDR3 in amino acids: CATSAPMGGRAETQYF. The CDR3 DNA reads TGTGCCACCAGTGCCCCTATGGGCGGGAGGGCAGAAACGCAGTATTTT.